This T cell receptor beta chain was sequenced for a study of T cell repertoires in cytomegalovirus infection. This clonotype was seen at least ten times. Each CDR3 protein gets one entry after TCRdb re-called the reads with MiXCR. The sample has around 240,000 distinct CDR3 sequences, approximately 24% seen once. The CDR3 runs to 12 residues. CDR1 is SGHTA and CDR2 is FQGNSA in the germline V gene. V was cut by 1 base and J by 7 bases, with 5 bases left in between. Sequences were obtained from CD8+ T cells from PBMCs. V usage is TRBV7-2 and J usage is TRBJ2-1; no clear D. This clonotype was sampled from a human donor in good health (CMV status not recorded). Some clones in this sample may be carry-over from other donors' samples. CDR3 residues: CASSLGRNEQFF. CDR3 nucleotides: TGTGCCAGCAGCTTAGGTCGGAATGAGCAGTTCTTC.